These T cell receptor beta chains were read from a single sample in a study of cytomegalovirus exposure and HLA in healthy donors. Profiling relied on immunoSEQ multiplex PCR, and the TCRdb table lists in-frame clones only, not all of them. The sample holds fewer than 200,000 clones; 85% are singletons and the top ten take around a sixth. The sequenced sample consisted of PBMCs. The receptors were sampled from a man aged 18-30 years in good health and CMV-seropositive. Both conserved end residues are part of each CDR3. The order of the fields is D gene, clone size, J gene, V gene, CDR3 protein, CDR3 DNA. The D gene is left open where the match is weak. A row's size may be missing; if present it is once, few, many or a size class.

D gene: TRBD1; clone size: NA; J gene: TRBJ2-5; V gene: TRBV16; CDR3 protein: CASSTDRGHQETQYF; CDR3 DNA: TGTGCCAGCAGCACTGACAGGGGTCATCAAGAGACCCAGTACTTC
D gene: NA; clone size: NA; J gene: TRBJ2-3; V gene: TRBV29-1; CDR3 protein: CSVLVVGTDTQYF; CDR3 DNA: TGCAGCGTTTTGGTAGTTGGCACAGATACGCAGTATTTT
D gene: NA; clone size: NA; J gene: TRBJ1-5; V gene: TRBV27; CDR3 protein: CASSPYSNQPQHF; CDR3 DNA: TGTGCCAGCAGTCCGTATAGCAATCAGCCCCAGCATTTT
D gene: TRBD2; clone size: NA; J gene: TRBJ2-7; V gene: TRBV7-6; CDR3 protein: CASSRYGGNYEQYF; CDR3 DNA: TGTGCCAGCAGCCGTTACGGGGGGAACTACGAGCAGTACTTC
D gene: TRBD2; clone size: NA; J gene: TRBJ2-7; V gene: TRBV5-4; CDR3 protein: CASSGGLAGASYEQYF; CDR3 DNA: TGTGCCAGCAGCGGGGGGCTAGCGGGAGCCTCCTACGAGCAGTACTTC
D gene: TRBD1; clone size: NA; J gene: TRBJ2-1; V gene: TRBV2; CDR3 protein: CASLGQGGDNEQFF; CDR3 DNA: TGTGCCAGCCTCGGACAGGGTGGGGACAATGAGCAGTTCTTC
D gene: TRBD2; clone size: NA; J gene: TRBJ2-3; V gene: TRBV2; CDR3 protein: CASSRGTTLNTDTQYF; CDR3 DNA: TGTGCCAGCAGTCGCGGGACTACCTTAAACACAGATACGCAGTATTTT
D gene: NA; clone size: few; J gene: TRBJ1-1; V gene: TRBV28; CDR3 protein: CASSGSRGTEAFF; CDR3 DNA: TGTGCCAGCAGTGGTAGCCGGGGCACTGAAGCTTTCTTT
D gene: TRBD1; clone size: NA; J gene: TRBJ1-4; V gene: TRBV28; CDR3 protein: CASTTPGQGGKLFF; CDR3 DNA: TGTGCCAGCACCACCCCGGGACAGGGCGGAAAACTGTTTTTT
D gene: TRBD1; clone size: NA; J gene: TRBJ1-2; V gene: TRBV28; CDR3 protein: CASSSLDRGGDYGYTF; CDR3 DNA: TGTGCCAGCAGTTCGCTGGACAGGGGGGGGGACTATGGCTACACCTTC
D gene: NA; clone size: NA; J gene: TRBJ1-2; V gene: TRBV25-1; CDR3 protein: CASSVRDNDWYGYTF; CDR3 DNA: TGTGCCAGCAGTGTCCGGGACAACGATTGGTATGGCTACACCTTC
D gene: TRBD1; clone size: once; J gene: TRBJ1-4; V gene: TRBV5-1; CDR3 protein: CASSLGQAQEKLFF; CDR3 DNA: TGCGCCAGCAGCCTGGGACAGGCGCAGGAAAAACTGTTTTTT
D gene: TRBD1; clone size: NA; J gene: TRBJ1-6; V gene: TRBV19; CDR3 protein: CASRTGGATGNSPLHF; CDR3 DNA: TGTGCCAGTAGGACAGGGGGCGCAACAGGAAATTCACCCCTCCACTTT
D gene: TRBD1; clone size: NA; J gene: TRBJ1-2; V gene: TRBV27; CDR3 protein: CASSSRQGRIGYTF; CDR3 DNA: TGTGCCAGCAGTTCTAGACAGGGGCGGATTGGCTACACCTTC
D gene: NA; clone size: NA; J gene: TRBJ1-4; V gene: TRBV28; CDR3 protein: CASSSEGKLFF; CDR3 DNA: TGTGCCAGCAGTTCGGAGGGGAAACTGTTTTTT
D gene: TRBD2; clone size: NA; J gene: TRBJ2-1; V gene: TRBV19; CDR3 protein: CASTSGNEQFF; CDR3 DNA: TGTGCCAGCACTAGCGGGAATGAGCAGTTCTTC
D gene: NA; clone size: NA; J gene: TRBJ2-5; V gene: TRBV5-6; CDR3 protein: CASSLGRETQYF; CDR3 DNA: TGTGCCAGCAGCTTGGGGAGGGAGACCCAGTACTTC
D gene: NA; clone size: NA; J gene: TRBJ1-4; V gene: TRBV30; CDR3 protein: CAWSHGIREKLFF; CDR3 DNA: TGTGCCTGGAGTCACGGGATCCGGGAAAAACTGTTTTTT
D gene: TRBD1; clone size: NA; J gene: TRBJ1-1; V gene: TRBV30; CDR3 protein: CAWALDRVVEAFF; CDR3 DNA: TGTGCCTGGGCCCTCGACAGGGTGGTTGAAGCTTTCTTT
D gene: NA; clone size: NA; J gene: TRBJ1-6; V gene: TRBV21-1; CDR3 protein: CASSKDSESYNSPLHF; CDR3 DNA: TGTGCCAGCAGCAAAGACAGTGAGTCCTATAATTCACCCCTCCACTTT
D gene: TRBD1; clone size: NA; J gene: TRBJ2-5; V gene: TRBV2; CDR3 protein: CASSDIGQGARETQYF; CDR3 DNA: TGTGCCAGCAGTGATATCGGGCAGGGGGCGAGGGAGACCCAGTACTTC
D gene: NA; clone size: NA; J gene: TRBJ1-1; V gene: TRBV7-2; CDR3 protein: CASSSARPSRGTEAFF; CDR3 DNA: TGTGCCAGCAGCTCCGCCCGCCCTTCAAGGGGGACTGAAGCTTTCTTT
D gene: TRBD2; clone size: NA; J gene: TRBJ2-1; V gene: TRBV25-1; CDR3 protein: CASSRAGEESEQFF; CDR3 DNA: TGTGCCAGCAGCCGAGCGGGAGAAGAGAGTGAGCAGTTCTTC
D gene: TRBD2; clone size: NA; J gene: TRBJ2-5; V gene: TRBV5-1; CDR3 protein: CASSLGPQRGKETQYF; CDR3 DNA: TGCGCCAGCAGCTTGGGTCCCCAGCGGGGTAAAGAGACCCAGTACTTC
D gene: TRBD1; clone size: NA; J gene: TRBJ2-2; V gene: TRBV7-9; CDR3 protein: CASSNRTGGLGGELFF; CDR3 DNA: TGTGCCAGCAGCAACAGGACAGGGGGCTTGGGCGGGGAGCTGTTTTTT
D gene: NA; clone size: NA; J gene: TRBJ1-5; V gene: TRBV28; CDR3 protein: CASSTTGLGNQPQHF; CDR3 DNA: TGTGCCAGCAGTACTACAGGGTTGGGCAATCAGCCCCAGCATTTT
D gene: NA; clone size: NA; J gene: TRBJ2-3; V gene: TRBV9; CDR3 protein: CASSVTGSTDTQYF; CDR3 DNA: TGTGCCAGCAGCGTTACCGGGTCCACAGATACGCAGTATTTT
D gene: TRBD1; clone size: NA; J gene: TRBJ1-1; V gene: TRBV5-6; CDR3 protein: CASSFRTGSTEAFF; CDR3 DNA: TGTGCCAGCAGCTTCAGGACAGGTTCCACTGAAGCTTTCTTT
D gene: TRBD1; clone size: NA; J gene: TRBJ1-1; V gene: TRBV18; CDR3 protein: CASSPDQGAATEAFF; CDR3 DNA: TGTGCCAGCTCACCAGATCAGGGGGCGGCCACTGAAGCTTTCTTT
D gene: NA; clone size: NA; J gene: TRBJ2-7; V gene: TRBV5-1; CDR3 protein: CASSSGQNSYEQYF; CDR3 DNA: TGCGCCAGCAGCTCCGGACAGAACTCCTACGAGCAGTACTTC
D gene: TRBD2; clone size: NA; J gene: TRBJ2-7; V gene: TRBV5-6; CDR3 protein: CASSRGLATYEQYF; CDR3 DNA: TGTGCCAGCAGCCGGGGACTAGCCACCTACGAGCAGTACTTC
D gene: TRBD1; clone size: few; J gene: TRBJ1-5; V gene: TRBV2; CDR3 protein: CASSGTGGSQPQHF; CDR3 DNA: TGTGCCAGCAGCGGGACAGGGGGCTCTCAGCCCCAGCATTTT
D gene: TRBD2; clone size: NA; J gene: TRBJ2-7; V gene: TRBV28; CDR3 protein: CASSLGRGGQTIFDEQYF; CDR3 DNA: TGTGCCAGCAGTTTGGGGCGGGGGGGCCAGACAATATTCGACGAGCAGTACTTC
D gene: NA; clone size: NA; J gene: TRBJ2-6; V gene: TRBV5-4; CDR3 protein: CASSAPPGREGANVLTF; CDR3 DNA: TGTGCCAGCAGCGCCCCCCCAGGGCGCGAAGGGGCCAACGTCCTGACTTTC
D gene: NA; clone size: NA; J gene: TRBJ1-1; V gene: TRBV6-1; CDR3 protein: CASSEALPGARMNTEAFF; CDR3 DNA: TGTGCCAGCAGTGAAGCGCTTCCAGGTGCAAGGATGAACACTGAAGCTTTCTTT
D gene: NA; clone size: NA; J gene: TRBJ2-3; V gene: TRBV25-1; CDR3 protein: CASSGLSTDTQYF; CDR3 DNA: TGTGCCAGCAGCGGACTCAGCACAGATACGCAGTATTTT
D gene: TRBD1; clone size: few; J gene: TRBJ1-2; V gene: TRBV7-8; CDR3 protein: CASSLGPGGYGYTF; CDR3 DNA: TGTGCCAGCAGCTTAGGTCCAGGGGGCTATGGCTACACCTTC
D gene: NA; clone size: NA; J gene: TRBJ2-7; V gene: TRBV21-1; CDR3 protein: CASSKRGRSLPPFQAYEQYF; CDR3 DNA: TGTGCCAGCAGCAAAAGGGGTCGGAGCTTACCTCCATTTCAAGCCTACGAGCAGTACTTC
D gene: NA; clone size: NA; J gene: TRBJ1-5; V gene: TRBV6-1; CDR3 protein: CASTTGTNQPQHF; CDR3 DNA: TGTGCCAGCACGACAGGCACCAATCAGCCCCAGCATTTT
D gene: NA; clone size: NA; J gene: TRBJ2-7; V gene: TRBV9; CDR3 protein: CASSARGGVDEQYF; CDR3 DNA: TGTGCCAGCAGCGCTCGAGGAGGGGTGGACGAGCAGTACTTC
D gene: NA; clone size: NA; J gene: TRBJ2-1; V gene: TRBV2; CDR3 protein: CASSEQGFSYNEQFF; CDR3 DNA: TGTGCCAGCAGTGAGCAGGGTTTCTCCTACAATGAGCAGTTCTTC
D gene: NA; clone size: NA; J gene: TRBJ1-2; V gene: TRBV7-9; CDR3 protein: CASSLVGDHGYTF; CDR3 DNA: TGTGCCAGCAGCTTAGTTGGAGACCATGGCTACACCTTC
D gene: TRBD1; clone size: few; J gene: TRBJ2-1; V gene: TRBV15; CDR3 protein: CATSGRTGGMDEQFF; CDR3 DNA: TGTGCCACGAGCGGCCGGACAGGGGGCATGGATGAGCAGTTCTTC
D gene: NA; clone size: NA; J gene: TRBJ1-5; V gene: TRBV7-2; CDR3 protein: CASSLGVRQAQHF; CDR3 DNA: TGTGCCAGCAGCTTAGGGGTGAGACAGGCCCAGCATTTT
D gene: TRBD2; clone size: NA; J gene: TRBJ2-5; V gene: TRBV27; CDR3 protein: CASSPPGAGGYETQYF; CDR3 DNA: TGTGCCAGCAGTCCTCCAGGAGCGGGGGGTTATGAGACCCAGTACTTC
D gene: TRBD1; clone size: NA; J gene: TRBJ1-4; V gene: TRBV7-6; CDR3 protein: CASSHGQGSANEKLFF; CDR3 DNA: TGTGCCAGCAGCCATGGACAGGGATCGGCTAATGAAAAACTGTTTTTT
D gene: NA; clone size: NA; J gene: TRBJ2-2; V gene: TRBV5-1; CDR3 protein: CASSERGWGTGELFF; CDR3 DNA: TGCGCCAGCAGCGAGAGGGGGTGGGGCACCGGGGAGCTGTTTTTT
D gene: TRBD2; clone size: NA; J gene: TRBJ2-3; V gene: TRBV30; CDR3 protein: CAWSSYGGEDTQYF; CDR3 DNA: TGTGCCTGGAGCTCATACGGGGGGGAAGATACGCAGTATTTT
D gene: TRBD2; clone size: NA; J gene: TRBJ2-3; V gene: TRBV11-2; CDR3 protein: CASSTLAGGPEDTQYF; CDR3 DNA: TGTGCCAGCAGCACCCTAGCGGGAGGGCCGGAAGATACGCAGTATTTT